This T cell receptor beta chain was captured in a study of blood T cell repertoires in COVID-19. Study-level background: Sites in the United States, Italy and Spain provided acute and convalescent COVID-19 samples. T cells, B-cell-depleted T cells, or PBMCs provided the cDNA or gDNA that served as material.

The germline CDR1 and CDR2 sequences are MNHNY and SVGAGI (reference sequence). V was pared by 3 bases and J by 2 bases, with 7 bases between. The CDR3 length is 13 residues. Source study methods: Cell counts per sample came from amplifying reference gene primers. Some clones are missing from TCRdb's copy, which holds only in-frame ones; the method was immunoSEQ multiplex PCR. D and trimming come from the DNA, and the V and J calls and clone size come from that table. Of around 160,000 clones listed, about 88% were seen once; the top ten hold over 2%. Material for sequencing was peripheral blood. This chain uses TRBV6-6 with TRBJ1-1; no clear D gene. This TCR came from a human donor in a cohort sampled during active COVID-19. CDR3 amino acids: CASSYRQNTEAFF. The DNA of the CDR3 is TGTGCCAGCAGTTATAGACAAAACACTGAAGCTTTCTTT.